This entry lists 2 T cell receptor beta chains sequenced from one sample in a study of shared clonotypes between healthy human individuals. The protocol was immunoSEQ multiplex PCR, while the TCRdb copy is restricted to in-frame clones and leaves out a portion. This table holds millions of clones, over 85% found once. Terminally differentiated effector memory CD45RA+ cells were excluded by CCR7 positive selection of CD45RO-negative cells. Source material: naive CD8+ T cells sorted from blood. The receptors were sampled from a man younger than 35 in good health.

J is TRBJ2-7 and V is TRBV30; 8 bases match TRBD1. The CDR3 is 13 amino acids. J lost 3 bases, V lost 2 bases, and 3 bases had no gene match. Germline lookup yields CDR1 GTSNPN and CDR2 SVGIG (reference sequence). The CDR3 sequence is CAWSLDRGYEQYF. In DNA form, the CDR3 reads TGTGCCTGGAGTCTCGACAGGGGCTACGAGCAGTACTTC.

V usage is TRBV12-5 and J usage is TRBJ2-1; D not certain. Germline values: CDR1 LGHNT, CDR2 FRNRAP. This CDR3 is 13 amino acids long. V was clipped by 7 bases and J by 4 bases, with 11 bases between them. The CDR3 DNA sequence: TGTGCTAGTGCCCAGGACCATTACAATGAGCAGTTCTTC. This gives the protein CASAQDHYNEQFF.